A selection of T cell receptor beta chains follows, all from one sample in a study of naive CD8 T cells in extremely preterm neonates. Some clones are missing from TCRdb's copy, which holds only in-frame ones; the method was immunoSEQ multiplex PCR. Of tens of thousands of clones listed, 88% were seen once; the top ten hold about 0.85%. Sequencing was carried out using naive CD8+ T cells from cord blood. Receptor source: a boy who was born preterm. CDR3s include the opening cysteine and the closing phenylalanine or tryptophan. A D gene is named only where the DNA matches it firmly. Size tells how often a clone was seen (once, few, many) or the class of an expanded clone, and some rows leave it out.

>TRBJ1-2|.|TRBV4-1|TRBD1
TGCGCCAGCAGCTGGACAGGGTATGGCTACACCTTC
CASSWTGYGYTF
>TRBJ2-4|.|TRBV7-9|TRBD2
TGTGCCAGCAGCTTGACTAGCGGGGGGTCGAGGGACATTCAGTACTTC
CASSLTSGGSRDIQYF
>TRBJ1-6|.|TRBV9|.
TGTGCCAGCAGCCCGACGGGCTCCTATAATTCACCCCTCCACTTT
CASSPTGSYNSPLHF
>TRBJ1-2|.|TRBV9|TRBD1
TGTGCCAGCAGCCTAGATCGTGGGGCAGGGGGCGGCTACACCTTC
CASSLDRGAGGGYTF
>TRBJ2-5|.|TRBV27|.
TGTGCCAGCAGTTTCCAAGAGACCCAGTACTTC
CASSFQETQYF
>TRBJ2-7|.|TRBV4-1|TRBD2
TGCGCCAGCAGCCAAGGGACTAGCGGGGGTTACGAGCAGTACTTC
CASSQGTSGGYEQYF
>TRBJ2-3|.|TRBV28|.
TGTGCCAGCAGTTTAATATCAGGGGGCACAGATACGCAGTATTTT
CASSLISGGTDTQYF
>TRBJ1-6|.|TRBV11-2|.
TGTGCCAGCAGCTTGGGGGCCTATAATTCACCCCTCCACTTT
CASSLGAYNSPLHF
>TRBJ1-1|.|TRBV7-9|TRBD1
TGTGCCAGCAGCTCGACAGGGGTGAACACTGAAGCTTTCTTT
CASSSTGVNTEAFF
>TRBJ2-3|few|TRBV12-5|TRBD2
TGTGCTAGTGGTTTGACTAGCGGGGGGGCAGATACGCAGTATTTT
CASGLTSGGADTQYF